This T cell receptor (beta chain) appears in the sequencing data of a study of brain T cells in children with intractable seizures (dated by TCRdb to the early 2020s). Notes on the research overall: A NanoString immunology panel was first used to screen resected brain tissue from roughly 56 pediatric epilepsy surgery cases for immune gene transcripts. Of the roughly 12 selected surgery cases, pre-surgery blood was also sequenced for eight, so four had brain tissue only. General findings and caveats noted by the study authors: Because sequencing depth differed between pre- and post-surgery blood, the absence of clones from the pre-surgery sample may reflect undersampling. Viral specificity was inferred only from CDR3 sequence similarity, and patients' HCMV serostatus was unknown.

The CDR3 contains 22 residues, cysteine and phenylalanine counted. Left in the record is the CDR3 DNA by itself, 66 bases read in frame from the first base. Germline trimming: 4 bases from V, 5 bases from J; junction bases outside gene matches: 26. The germline V gene (reference sequence) provides CDR1 MNHEY and CDR2 SMNVEV. This specimen's time point label, interpreted: resected brain tissue, or blood drawn just prior to surgery. Surgery cases with the highest brain T cell transcript signatures were selected for TCR beta chain sequencing of brain tissue and, where available, blood. Before surgery, patients had received at least one anti-epileptic drug. TCR-sequenced patients were children with drug-resistant epilepsy due to tuberous sclerosis complex, focal cortical dysplasia, Rasmussen encephalitis or hemimegalencephaly. Blood samples were drawn just before the epilepsy surgery. The Monarch genomic DNA purification kit was used to extract bulk genomic DNA from unsorted brain tissue and from whole blood.

TCR beta chain sequences were generated from genomic DNA using the immunoSEQ assay. In the source study's methods: CDR3 sequences that did not begin with the conserved framework cysteine at position 104 were removed by hand. To get clonality, the normalized Shannon's Diversity Index was subtracted from one, giving values from 0 (maximal diversity) to 1 (oligoclonal). To check whether a given CDR3 had different frequencies in two samples, for example brain versus blood, chi-squared comparison-of-proportions tests were used. Public clonotypes were found through immuneACCESS searches, while the VDJdb browser was used to judge similarity to known antiviral clonotypes. TCRdb took over this immuneACCESS table, retaining in-frame rearrangements with V and J assigned. Such tables are incomplete; in checked studies, under half of the missing clones stem from an unresolved V gene, and the remainder is unexplained. V, J and clone size reflect that table, while D and trimming were determined from the DNA. The sample includes 95,000 to 120,000 clones, with around 94% observed a single time. The ten largest clones represent more than 3% of the sample.

Remarks on this clone: Its antigen remains undetermined. No base quality information exists; no much larger clone differs at one position.

The origin of this receptor is a boy under two years old with hemimegalencephaly and intractable seizures. The material sequenced was peripheral blood, taken at surgery. The rearranged segments are TRBV27 and TRBJ2-1; 10 central bases correspond to TRBD2. The CDR3 reads as follows: CASSSFPPSGGRLGGINNEQFF. The bases are TGTGCCAGCAGTTCGTTTCCGCCTAGCGGGGGCAGACTAGGTGGGATAAACAATGAGCAGTTCTTC.